Listed here are 17 T cell receptor beta chains from one sample, sequenced in a study of cytomegalovirus exposure and HLA in healthy donors. The PCR ran on 60 Vbeta and 13 Jbeta primers. TCRdb's copy holds only in-frame clones and misses some; the assay was immunoSEQ multiplex PCR. Of roughly 170,000 clones listed, roughly 70% were seen once; the top ten hold approximately 1.4%. The sequenced material came from PBMCs. These receptors were obtained from a girl aged 10 to 17 in good health and CMV-seronegative.

The chain combines TRBV5-1 with TRBJ2-2, with 10 bases that match TRBD1. CDR1 and CDR2 (germline): SGHRS, YFSETQ. J was trimmed by 5 bases and V by 3 bases; bases with no gene match: 13. CDR3 length equals 18 residues. For the CDR3, the DNA is TGCGCCAGCAGCTATCCAACTGTGGACAGGGGGACAACCGGGGAGCTGTTTTTT. Translation: CASSYPTVDRGTTGELFF.

The count of this clone is one. The chain uses TRBV6-5 and TRBJ1-3, with D uncertain. V was trimmed by 2 bases and J by 0 bases, leaving 8 bases between them. This CDR3 has 15 amino acids. Germline V gene lookup returns CDR1 MNHEY and CDR2 SVGAGI. Written as DNA, the CDR3 is TGTGCCAGCAGTTACGGAGGGAACTCTGGAAACACCATATATTTT. Translation gives CASSYGGNSGNTIYF.

The CDR3: CATSGLQGARDTIYF. In DNA form, the CDR3 reads TGTGCCACCAGCGGCCTACAGGGGGCGAGGGACACCATATATTTT. The V call is TRBV15, the J call TRBJ1-3, with 9 bases lining up with TRBD1. Germline V lookup: CDR1 LNHNV, CDR2 YYDKDF (reference sequence). The CDR3 sequence is 15 residues long. The J segment lost 8 bases and the V segment lost 5 bases, leaving 10 bases of the junction unmatched.

The rearrangement links TRBV27 to TRBJ2-7, with D uncertain. Germline V gives CDR1 MNHEY, CDR2 SMNVEV (reference sequence). V gave up 7 bases and J gave up 6 bases, with 10 bases separating them. The CDR3 runs 11 residues. DNA for the CDR3: TGTGCCAGCATCGCCGGTTCCGAGCAGTACTTC. Translating gives CASIAGSEQYF.

The sample holds a few counts of this clone. CDR3 loop: CASSEAVKIRGRAEAFF. In nucleotides, the CDR3 is TGTGCCAGCAGTGAAGCCGTCAAAATAAGGGGCAGGGCTGAAGCTTTCTTT. The chain employs TRBV6-1 and TRBJ1-1; TRBD1 is a possible D gene (5 bases). V dropped 0 bases and J dropped 6 bases, with 20 bases sitting between them. CDR1 is MNHNS and CDR2 is SASEGT in the germline V gene. The CDR3 sequence is 17 residues long.

The rearrangement joins TRBV7-2 to TRBJ2-1; 10 positions agree with TRBD2. The CDR3 totals 18 residues. V trimming: 1 base; J trimming: 7 bases; junction bases outside the gene matches: 13. Germline V CDR1 and CDR2: SGHTA, FQGNSA. Here the CDR3 DNA reads TGTGCCAGCAGCTTAGTTGGCCCCCAGCGGGGGGGGAGAAATGAGCAGTTCTTC. Its translation is CASSLVGPQRGGRNEQFF.

This clone was seen only once. The genes are TRBV18 and TRBJ1-1; perhaps TRBD1 as D (5 bases). Trimming cost V 0 bases and J 3 bases, with 11 bases left between them. CDR1 KGHSH and CDR2 LQKENI come from the germline V gene. This CDR3 is built from 15 residues. The DNA for the CDR3 is TGTGCCAGCTCACCACCGTCCAGGGTTGACACTGAAGCTTTCTTT. Its protein product is CASSPPSRVDTEAFF.

The chain employs TRBV27 and TRBJ2-1; perhaps TRBD2 as D (5 bases). The germline gives CDR1 MNHEY, CDR2 SMNVEV (reference sequence). V gave up 5 bases and J gave up 9 bases, with 14 bases separating them. The CDR3 extends over 13 amino acids. The CDR3 protein is CASSLAGFGEQFF. The DNA for the CDR3 is TGTGCCAGCAGTCTAGCTGGATTCGGTGAGCAGTTCTTC.

V and J are TRBV5-1 and TRBJ2-3; tentatively, D is TRBD1 (6 bases). Germline lookup yields CDR1 SGHRS and CDR2 YFSETQ. V was clipped by 2 bases and J by 3 bases, with 13 bases between them. This CDR3 contains 15 residues. The DNA of the CDR3 is TGCGCCAGCAGCTTTCTACAGGGAGAAACAGATACGCAGTATTTT. Translation: CASSFLQGETDTQYF.

The J gene is TRBJ1-2, the V gene TRBV7-2, with TRBD1 matching over 7 bases. The germline CDR1 and CDR2 sequences are SGHTA and FQGNSA. This CDR3 comprises 14 residues. With 3 bases clipped from V and 4 bases from J, the junction kept 5 bases outside the gene matches. The DNA for the CDR3 is TGTGCCAGCAGCTTCGGGACAGAGGGCTATGGCTACACCTTC. Its protein product is CASSFGTEGYGYTF.

The V and J genes are TRBV5-5 and TRBJ1-1; no firm D call. CDR1 is SGHKS and CDR2 is YYEKEE in the germline V gene (reference sequence). CDR3 length equals 13 residues. The V end was cut by 3 bases, the J end by 5 bases, with 11 bases between. The chain's CDR3 is CASSSNSGTEAFF. CDR3 DNA sequence: TGTGCCAGCAGCTCCAACAGCGGAACTGAAGCTTTCTTT.

The chain joins TRBV5-1 to TRBJ1-2, with 7 bases identical to TRBD1. J was trimmed by 2 bases and V by 4 bases; bases with no gene match: 8. The CDR3 is 15 residues long. Germline V gene sequence: CDR1 SGHRS, CDR2 YFSETQ. The chain's CDR3 is CASSADRTLNYGYTF. CDR3 DNA: TGCGCCAGCAGCGCGGACAGGACCTTAAACTATGGCTACACCTTC.

The gene calls are TRBV6-1 and TRBJ2-2; TRBD1 agrees at 7 bases. CDR1 and CDR2 from the germline V gene are MNHNS and SASEGT. V dropped 5 bases and J dropped 7; count of bases not matched to a gene: 7. There are 14 residues in the CDR3. CDR3 DNA sequence: TGTGCCAGCAGTCATAATAACAGGGGCGGGGAGCTGTTTTTT. Translating it yields CASSHNNRGGELFF.

The chain has TRBV4-1 and TRBJ2-7, with D possibly matching TRBD1 (5 bases). The CDR3 is made up of 16 amino acids. Trimming removed 4 bases at V and 0 bases at J, with 16 bases between. The germline gives CDR1 MGHRA, CDR2 YSYEKL. The CDR3 region has the DNA TGCGCCAGCAGCCGGGGAAGGGGTACCAGCTCCTACGAGCAGTACTTC. It translates to CASSRGRGTSSYEQYF.

This clone was found once. At one boundary the junction diverges from the germline segment, which might be a read error. The chain combines TRBV27 with TRBJ1-1, with D perhaps matching TRBD1 (5 bases). The CDR3 is 12 amino acids. CDR1 is MNHEY, CDR2 SMNVEV, per germline (reference sequence). The CDR3 coding sequence is TGTGCCAGCACCGGGAGTGGGACTGAAGCTCTCTTT. Amino acid sequence: CASTGSGTEALF.

V gene TRBV6-1 combines with J gene TRBJ1-6; D may be TRBD1 (5 bases). Germline assignment: CDR1 MNHNS and CDR2 SASEGT. V lost 4 bases and J lost 8, with 6 bases in between. The CDR3 spans 12 residues. The DNA of the CDR3 is TGTGCCAGCAGTGGGGGCTATTCACCCCTCCACTTT. As protein: CASSGGYSPLHF.

This chain links TRBV2 with TRBJ1-2, with a tentative D call TRBD1 (6 bases). This CDR3 is 16 amino acids long. Germline V gene lookup returns CDR1 SNHLY and CDR2 FYNNEI. V was clipped by 1 base and J by 0 bases, with 12 bases between them. CDR3 coding DNA: TGTGCCAGCAGTGAAGGAGGGGGGGCGGCTAACTATGGCTACACCTTC. Translating it yields CASSEGGGAANYGYTF.